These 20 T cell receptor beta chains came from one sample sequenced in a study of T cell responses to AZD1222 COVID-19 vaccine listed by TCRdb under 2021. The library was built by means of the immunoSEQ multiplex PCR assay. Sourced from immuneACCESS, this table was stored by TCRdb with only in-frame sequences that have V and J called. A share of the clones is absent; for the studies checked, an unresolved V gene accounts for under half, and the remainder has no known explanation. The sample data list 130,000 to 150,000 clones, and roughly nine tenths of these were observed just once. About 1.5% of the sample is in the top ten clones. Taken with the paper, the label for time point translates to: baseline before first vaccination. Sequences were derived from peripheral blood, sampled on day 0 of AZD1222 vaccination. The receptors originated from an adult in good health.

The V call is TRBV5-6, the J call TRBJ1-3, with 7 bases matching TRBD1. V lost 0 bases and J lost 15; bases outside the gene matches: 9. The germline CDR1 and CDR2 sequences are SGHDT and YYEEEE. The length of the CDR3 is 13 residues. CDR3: CASSLASGGPKYF. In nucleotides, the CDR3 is TGTGCCAGCAGCTTGGCTTCAGGGGGGCCGAAATATTTT.

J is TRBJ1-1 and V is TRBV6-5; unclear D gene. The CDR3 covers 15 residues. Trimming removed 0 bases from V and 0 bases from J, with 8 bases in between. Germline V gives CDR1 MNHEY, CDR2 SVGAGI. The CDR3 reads CASSYSNEVNTEAFF. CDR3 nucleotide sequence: TGTGCCAGCAGTTACTCGAATGAGGTGAACACTGAAGCTTTCTTT.

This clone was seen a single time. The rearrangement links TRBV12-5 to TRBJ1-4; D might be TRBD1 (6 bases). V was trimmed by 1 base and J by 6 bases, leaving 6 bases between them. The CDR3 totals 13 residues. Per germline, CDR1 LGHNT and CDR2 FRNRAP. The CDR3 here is CASGLAGDEKLFF. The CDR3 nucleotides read TGTGCTAGTGGTTTGGCAGGGGATGAAAAACTGTTTTTT.

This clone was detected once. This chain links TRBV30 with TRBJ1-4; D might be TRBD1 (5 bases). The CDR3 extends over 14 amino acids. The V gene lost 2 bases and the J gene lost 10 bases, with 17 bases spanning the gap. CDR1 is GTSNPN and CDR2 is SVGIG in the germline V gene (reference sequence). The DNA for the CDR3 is TGTGCCTGGAGTAGGAACAGGTCATTGGCAAAACTGTTTTTT. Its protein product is CAWSRNRSLAKLFF.

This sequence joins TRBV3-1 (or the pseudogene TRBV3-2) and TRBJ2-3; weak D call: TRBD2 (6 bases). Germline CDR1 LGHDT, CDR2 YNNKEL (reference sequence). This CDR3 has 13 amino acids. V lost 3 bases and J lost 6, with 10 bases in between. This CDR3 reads CASSHFREDTQYF. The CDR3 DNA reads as TGTGCCAGCAGCCACTTCCGGGAGGATACGCAGTATTTT.

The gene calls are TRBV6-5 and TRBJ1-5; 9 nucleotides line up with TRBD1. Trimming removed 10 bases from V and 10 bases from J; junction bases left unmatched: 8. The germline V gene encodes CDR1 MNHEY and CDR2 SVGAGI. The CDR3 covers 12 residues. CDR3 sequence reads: CATGQGTIPQHF. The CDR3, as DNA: TGTGCCACTGGACAGGGGACTATTCCCCAGCATTTT.

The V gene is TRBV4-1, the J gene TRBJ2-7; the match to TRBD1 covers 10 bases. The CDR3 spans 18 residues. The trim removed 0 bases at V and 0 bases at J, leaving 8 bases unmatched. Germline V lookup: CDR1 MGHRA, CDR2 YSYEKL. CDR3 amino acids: CASSQEVPGQGTSYEQYF. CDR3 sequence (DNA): TGCGCCAGCAGCCAAGAGGTCCCGGGACAGGGGACCTCCTACGAGCAGTACTTC.

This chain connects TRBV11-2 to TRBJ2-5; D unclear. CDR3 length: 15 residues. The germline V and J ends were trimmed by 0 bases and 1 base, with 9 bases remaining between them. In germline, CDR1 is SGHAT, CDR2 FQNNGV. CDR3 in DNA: TGTGCCAGCAGCTTAGAGCTTCTTTCCCAAGAGACCCAGTACTTC. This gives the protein CASSLELLSQETQYF.

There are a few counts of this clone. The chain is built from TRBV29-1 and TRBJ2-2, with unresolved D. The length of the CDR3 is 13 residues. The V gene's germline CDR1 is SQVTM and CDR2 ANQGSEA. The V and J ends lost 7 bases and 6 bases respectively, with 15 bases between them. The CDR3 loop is CSAPRPGAGELFF. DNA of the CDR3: TGCAGCGCCCCGAGGCCTGGGGCCGGGGAGCTGTTTTTT.

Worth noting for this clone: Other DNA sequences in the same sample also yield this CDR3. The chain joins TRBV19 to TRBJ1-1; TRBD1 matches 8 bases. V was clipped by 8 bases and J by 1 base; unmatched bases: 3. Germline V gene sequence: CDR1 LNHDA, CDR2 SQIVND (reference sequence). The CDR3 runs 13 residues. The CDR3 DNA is TGTGCCAGTTCCGGACAGGGGAACACTGAAGCTTTCTTT. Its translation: CASSGQGNTEAFF.

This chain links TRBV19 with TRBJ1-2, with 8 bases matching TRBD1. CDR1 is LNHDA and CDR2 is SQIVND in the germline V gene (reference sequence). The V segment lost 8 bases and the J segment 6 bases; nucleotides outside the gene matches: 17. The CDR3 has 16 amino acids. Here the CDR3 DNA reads TGTGCCAGTTCCCCAACCTGGGCAGGGGGCGATGATGGCTACACCTTC. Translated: CASSPTWAGGDDGYTF.

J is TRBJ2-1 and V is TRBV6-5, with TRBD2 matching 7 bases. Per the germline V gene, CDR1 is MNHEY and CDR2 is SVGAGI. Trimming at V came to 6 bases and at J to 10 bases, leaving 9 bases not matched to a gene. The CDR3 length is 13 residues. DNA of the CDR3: TGTGCCAGCAGGCCTGGCGGGGGTCAGGAGCAGTTCTTC. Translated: CASRPGGGQEQFF.

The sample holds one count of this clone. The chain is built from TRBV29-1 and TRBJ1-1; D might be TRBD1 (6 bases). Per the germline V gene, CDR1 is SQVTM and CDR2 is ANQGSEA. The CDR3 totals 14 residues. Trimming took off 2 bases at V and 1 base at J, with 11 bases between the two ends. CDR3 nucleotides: TGCAGCGTTGAATCAGGGGCCCGGAACACTGAAGCTTTCTTT. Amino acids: CSVESGARNTEAFF.

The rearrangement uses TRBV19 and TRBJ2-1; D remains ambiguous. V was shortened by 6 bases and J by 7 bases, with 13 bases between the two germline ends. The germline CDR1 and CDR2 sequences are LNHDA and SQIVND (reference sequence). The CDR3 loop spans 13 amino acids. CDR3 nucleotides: TGTGCCAGTAGACCGACCCCGGCGAATGAGCAGTTCTTC. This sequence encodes CASRPTPANEQFF.

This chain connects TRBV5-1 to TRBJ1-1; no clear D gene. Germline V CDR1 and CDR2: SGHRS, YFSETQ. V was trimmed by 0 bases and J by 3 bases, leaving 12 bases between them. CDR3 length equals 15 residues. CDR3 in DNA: TGCGCCAGCAGCTTGGATGGAGGGCGGGACACTGAAGCTTTCTTT. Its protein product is CASSLDGGRDTEAFF. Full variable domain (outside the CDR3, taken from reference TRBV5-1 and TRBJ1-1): KAGVTQTPRYLIKTRGQQVTLSCSPISGHRSVSWYQQTPGQGLQFLFEYFSETQRNKGNFPGRFSGRQFSNSRSEMNVSTLELGDSALYLCASSLDGGRDTEAFFGQGTRLTVV.

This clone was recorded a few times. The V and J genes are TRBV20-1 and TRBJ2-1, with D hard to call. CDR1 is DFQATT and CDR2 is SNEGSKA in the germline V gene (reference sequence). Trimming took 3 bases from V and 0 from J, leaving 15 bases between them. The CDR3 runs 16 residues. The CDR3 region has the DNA TGCAGTGCTAGTCCCTCCCCCCGGAGCTCCTACAATGAGCAGTTCTTC. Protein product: CSASPSPRSSYNEQFF.

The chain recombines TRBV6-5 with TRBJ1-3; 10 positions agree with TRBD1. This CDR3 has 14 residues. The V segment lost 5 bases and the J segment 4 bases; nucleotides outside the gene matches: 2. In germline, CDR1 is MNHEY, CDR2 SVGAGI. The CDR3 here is CASSTDRGGNTIYF. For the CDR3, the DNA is TGTGCCAGCAGTACGGACAGGGGGGGAAACACCATATATTTT.

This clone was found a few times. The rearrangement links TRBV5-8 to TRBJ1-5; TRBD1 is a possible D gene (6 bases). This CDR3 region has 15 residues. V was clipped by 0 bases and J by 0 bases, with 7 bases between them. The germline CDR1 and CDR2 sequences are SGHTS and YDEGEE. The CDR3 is CASSLDRDSNQPQHF. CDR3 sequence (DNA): TGTGCCAGCAGCTTGGACAGGGATAGCAATCAGCCCCAGCATTTT.

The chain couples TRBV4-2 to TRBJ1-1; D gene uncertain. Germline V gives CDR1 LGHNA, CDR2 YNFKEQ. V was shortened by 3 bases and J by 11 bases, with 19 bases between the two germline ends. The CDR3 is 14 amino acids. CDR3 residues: CASSQPETPAYAFF. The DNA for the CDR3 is TGTGCCAGCAGCCAGCCCGAGACCCCCGCATATGCTTTCTTT.

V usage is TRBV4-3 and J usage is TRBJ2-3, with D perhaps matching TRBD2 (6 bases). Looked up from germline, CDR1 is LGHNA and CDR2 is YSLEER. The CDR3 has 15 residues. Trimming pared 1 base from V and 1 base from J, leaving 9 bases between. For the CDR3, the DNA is TGCGCCAGCAGCCAAGCTAGCGTGGGCACAGATACGCAGTATTTT. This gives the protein CASSQASVGTDTQYF.